The entry that follows covers one T cell receptor beta chain sequence. These data come from a study of technical replicates of blood from a handful of donors. Profiling relied on immunoSEQ multiplex PCR, and the TCRdb table lists in-frame clones only, not all of them. The data show some 75,000 clones, just over 95% seen once. CDR1 is SGHRS and CDR2 is YFSETQ in the germline V gene. CDR3 length: 15 residues. The V gene lost 1 base and the J gene lost 4 bases, with 12 bases spanning the gap. The specimen sequenced was T cells isolated from PBMCs. The V call is TRBV5-1, the J call TRBJ2-1; D is ambiguous. The source is a human donor in good health. CDR3 sequence (DNA): TGCGCCAGCAGCTTGCAAAGTGACGGGTACAATGAGCAGTTCTTC. It specifies CASSLQSDGYNEQFF.